This TCR beta chain derives from a study of blood T cell repertoires in COVID-19. The data were produced by immunoSEQ multiplex PCR, yet TCRdb's version contains in-frame clones alone and is incomplete. This table has hundreds of thousands of clones, around 85% appearing once. The V segment lost 1 base and the J segment 1 base; nucleotides outside the gene matches: 8. Germline CDR1 and CDR2: GTSNPN and SVGIG (reference sequence). The CDR3 consists of 16 residues. Sequenced input: PBMCs or T cells enriched from blood (not recorded which). The source is a woman aged 25 to 39 who had been exposed to COVID-19. The chain uses TRBV30 and TRBJ2-3; the match to TRBD2 covers 7 bases. CDR3 nucleotide sequence: TGTGCCTGGAGTGGGGGCGGGAGTTATGGCACAGATACGCAGTATTTT. This gives the protein CAWSGGGSYGTDTQYF.